One and the same sample provided the 8 T cell receptor beta chains below, sequenced in a study of cytomegalovirus exposure and HLA in healthy donors. A multiplex PCR was run with 60 Vbeta primers and 13 Jbeta primers. Profiling relied on immunoSEQ multiplex PCR, and the TCRdb table lists in-frame clones only, not all of them. The table records around 80,000 clones, 60% to 80% of them present only once. Sequenced material: PBMCs. The receptors stem from a female donor in good health and CMV-seronegative.

The J gene is TRBJ2-1, the V gene TRBV2; weak D call: TRBD1 (7 bases). This CDR3 region has 15 residues. The V and J ends lost 4 bases and 0 bases respectively, with 10 bases between them. CDR1 is SNHLY and CDR2 is FYNNEI in the germline V gene. The CDR3 loop is CASSGGTDSYNEQFF. CDR3 DNA: TGTGCCAGCAGTGGCGGGACAGACTCCTACAATGAGCAGTTCTTC.

The chain is built from TRBV30 and TRBJ1-6; 7 nucleotides line up with TRBD1. In germline, CDR1 is GTSNPN, CDR2 SVGIG (reference sequence). The CDR3 length is 15 residues. J lost 5 bases, V lost 1 base, and 5 bases had no gene match. This CDR3 is CAWSGDRAHNSPLHF. The DNA for the CDR3 is TGTGCCTGGAGTGGAGACAGGGCCCATAATTCACCCCTCCACTTT.

The V call is TRBV5-4, the J call TRBJ2-4; D possibly corresponds to TRBD1 (5 bases). CDR1 and CDR2 (germline): SGHNT, YYREEE (reference sequence). V lost 5 bases and J lost 7, with 13 bases in between. The CDR3 loop spans 13 amino acids. The CDR3 reads CASRDKGVNIQYF. The CDR3 DNA sequence: TGTGCCAGCAGGGATAAAGGGGTGAACATTCAGTACTTC.

V gene TRBV5-4 combines with J gene TRBJ2-1, with 7 bases aligning to TRBD1. V lost 3 bases, J lost 9 bases, and 9 bases stayed unmatched. The CDR3 is made up of 14 amino acids. Germline V CDR1 and CDR2: SGHNT, YYREEE (reference sequence). The CDR3 DNA reads TGTGCCAGCAGCTATGAGGGGGCGAAGGCTGAGCAGTTCTTC. This codes for CASSYEGAKAEQFF.

The rearrangement links TRBV10-1 to TRBJ2-5; D may be TRBD2 (6 bases). This CDR3 has 14 residues. Trimming shortened V by 3 bases and J by 5 bases, and 13 bases separated the two germline ends. Germline V gene sequence: CDR1 WNHNN, CDR2 SYGVQD (reference sequence). The chain's CDR3 is CASSEAPGRETQYF. CDR3 coding DNA: TGCGCCAGCAGTGAAGCCCCAGGGAGGGAGACCCAGTACTTC.

This clone has a handful of counts. This chain connects TRBV6-6 to TRBJ1-4; 7 bases agree with TRBD1. The CDR3 sequence is 15 residues long. V lost 2 bases to trimming and J lost 7 bases; unmatched junction nucleotides: 7. Germline values: CDR1 MNHNY, CDR2 SVGAGI (reference sequence). As DNA, the CDR3 is TGTGCCAGCAGTTACGGCAGTGACAGGGCTGAAAAACTGTTTTTT. It specifies CASSYGSDRAEKLFF.

The chain uses TRBV5-1 and TRBJ2-7; D might be TRBD1 (6 bases). Germline CDR1 is SGHRS and CDR2 is YFSETQ. Trimming shortened V by 4 bases and J by 4 bases, and 15 bases separated the two germline ends. The CDR3 is 14 residues long. For the CDR3, the DNA is TGCGCCAGCAGCCCGGGGTGGGGGCCTTACGAGCAGTACTTC. Translation gives CASSPGWGPYEQYF.

The chain couples TRBV4-1 to TRBJ2-3, with TRBD2 matching over 7 bases. V gave up 2 bases and J gave up 0 bases; unmatched junction bases: 2. This CDR3 region has 15 residues. Per the germline V gene, CDR1 is MGHRA and CDR2 is YSYEKL. The CDR3 coding sequence is TGCGCCAGCAGCCAACTCGGGGGGAGCACAGATACGCAGTATTTT. Translating gives CASSQLGGSTDTQYF.